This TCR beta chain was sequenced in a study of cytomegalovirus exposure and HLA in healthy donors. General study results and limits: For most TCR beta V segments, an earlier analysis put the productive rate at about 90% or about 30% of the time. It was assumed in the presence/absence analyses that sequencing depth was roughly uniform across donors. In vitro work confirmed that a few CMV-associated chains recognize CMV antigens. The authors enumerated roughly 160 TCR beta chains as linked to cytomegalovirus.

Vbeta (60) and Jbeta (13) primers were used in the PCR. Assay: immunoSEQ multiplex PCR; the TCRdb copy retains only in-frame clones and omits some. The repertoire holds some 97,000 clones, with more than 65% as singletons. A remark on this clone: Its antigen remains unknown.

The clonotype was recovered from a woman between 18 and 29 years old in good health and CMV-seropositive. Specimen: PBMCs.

The CDR3 here is CASSQLAAIAKNIQYF. CDR3 bases: TGTGCCAGCAGTCAACTAGCGGCTATAGCCAAAAACATTCAGTACTTC. This chain connects TRBV28 to TRBJ2-4; TRBD2 matches at 8 bases. Germline V CDR1 and CDR2: MDHEN, SYDVKM. CDR3 length equals 16 residues. V trimming: 5 bases; J trimming: 0 bases; junction bases outside the gene matches: 6.